A selection of T cell receptor beta chains follows, all from one sample in a study of T cell repertoires in cytomegalovirus infection. TCRdb redid the calling of the reads with MiXCR, one entry per CDR3 protein. The sample includes around 170,000 distinct CDR3 sequences, approximately 15% of them seen just once. The sample consisted of PBMCs. The receptors originated from a human donor in good health (CMV status not recorded). Some clones in this sample may be carry-over from other donors' samples. Each CDR3 is given with its conserved first and last residue. A D gene is named only where the DNA matches it firmly. The listing skips clone size in some rows; elsewhere it reads once, few, many or a size class.

DNA,CDR3,D,size,V,J
TGTGCCAGCAGCTTCCCGCGGGTAGGGGGCTACTCCTACGAGCAGTACTTC,CASSFPRVGGYSYEQYF,TRBD1,many,TRBV11-2,TRBJ2-7
TGTGCCAGCAGGCCAACTAGCGGGAGTGGGGGAGATGAGCAGTTCTTC,CASRPTSGSGGDEQFF,TRBD2,many,TRBV12-3/TRBV12-4,TRBJ2-1
TGTGCCACCAGCAGAGATAACTATGAGCAGTTCTTC,CATSRDNYEQFF,.,.,TRBV15,TRBJ2-1
TGTTCCAGCAGCCCGGGATCTTCCTACGAGCAGTGCTTC,CSSSPGSSYEQCF,.,.,TRBV11-3,TRBJ2-7
TGTGCCAGCTACGGGCAGTCAATGAACACTGAAGCTTTCTTT,CASYGQSMNTEAFF,.,many,TRBV6-2/TRBV6-3,TRBJ1-1
TGCAGTGCTACCGGACTAGCAGAAGGGATGCAGTACTTC,CSATGLAEGMQYF,TRBD2,few,TRBV20-1,TRBJ2-7
TGTGCCAGCAGCTTAGTTTTGGCTTCGACTGAAGCTTTCTTT,CASSLVLASTEAFF,.,many,TRBV7-9,TRBJ1-1
TGTGCCAGCACCCTACTAGCGGGAGGTAACAATGAGCAGTTCTTC,CASTLLAGGNNEQFF,TRBD2,few,TRBV11-1,TRBJ2-1
TGTGCCAGCAGACTCACTAGCGGGGGGTCAAATGAGCAGTTCTTC,CASRLTSGGSNEQFF,TRBD2,many,TRBV7-2,TRBJ2-1
TGTGCCAGTAGTTCCCCCGGTGCCTTTAAGGGCGGCTACACCTTC,CASSSPGAFKGGYTF,.,few,TRBV19,TRBJ1-2
TGTGCCAGCAGCTTGCAAGGGGGGAGGGGCACCGGGGAGCTGTTTTTT,CASSLQGGRGTGELFF,.,many,TRBV7-8,TRBJ2-2
TGCAGTGCCCAGATCGGAGGGACAGGGGACACCGGGGAGCTGTTTTTT,CSAQIGGTGDTGELFF,TRBD1,.,TRBV20-1,TRBJ2-2
TGTGCCAGCAACAGGGGAAGCTCCTACAATGAGCAGTTCTTC,CASNRGSSYNEQFF,TRBD1,many,TRBV6-1,TRBJ2-1